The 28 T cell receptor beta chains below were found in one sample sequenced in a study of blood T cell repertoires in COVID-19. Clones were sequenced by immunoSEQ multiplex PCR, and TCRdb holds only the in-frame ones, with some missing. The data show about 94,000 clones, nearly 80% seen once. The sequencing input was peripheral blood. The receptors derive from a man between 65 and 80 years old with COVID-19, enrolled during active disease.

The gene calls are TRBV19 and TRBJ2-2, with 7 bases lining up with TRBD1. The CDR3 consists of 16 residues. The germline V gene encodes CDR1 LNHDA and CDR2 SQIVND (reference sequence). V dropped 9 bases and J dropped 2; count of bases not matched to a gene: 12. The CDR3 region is CASTSLGQYNTGELFF. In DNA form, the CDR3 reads TGTGCCAGCACTTCCCTGGGACAGTATAACACCGGGGAGCTGTTTTTT.

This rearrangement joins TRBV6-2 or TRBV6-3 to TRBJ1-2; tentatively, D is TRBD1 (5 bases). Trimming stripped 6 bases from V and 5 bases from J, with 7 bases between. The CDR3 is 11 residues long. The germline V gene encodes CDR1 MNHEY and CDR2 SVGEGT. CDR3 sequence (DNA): TGTGCCAGCAGCAAGGGGTATGGCTACACCTTC. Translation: CASSKGYGYTF.

For the CDR3, the DNA is TGTGCCAGCAGTTTCCCGGCGAGCGGGGGGTACGAGCAGTACTTC. This gives the protein CASSFPASGGYEQYF. The chain recombines TRBV28 with TRBJ2-7; 9 bases map to TRBD2. V trimming: 3 bases; J trimming: 4 bases; junction bases outside the gene matches: 7. Germline CDR1 is MDHEN and CDR2 is SYDVKM. CDR3 length equals 15 residues.

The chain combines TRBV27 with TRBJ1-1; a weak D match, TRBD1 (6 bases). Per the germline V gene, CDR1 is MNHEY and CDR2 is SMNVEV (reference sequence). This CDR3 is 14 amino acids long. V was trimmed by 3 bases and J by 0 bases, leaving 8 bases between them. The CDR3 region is CASSFTGMNTEAFF. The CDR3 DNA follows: TGTGCCAGCAGTTTTACAGGGATGAACACTGAAGCTTTCTTT.

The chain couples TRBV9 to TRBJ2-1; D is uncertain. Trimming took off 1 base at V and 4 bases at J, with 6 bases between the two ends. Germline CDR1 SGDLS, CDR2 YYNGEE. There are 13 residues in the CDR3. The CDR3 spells CASSVTPYNEQFF. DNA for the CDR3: TGTGCCAGCAGCGTAACACCTTACAATGAGCAGTTCTTC.

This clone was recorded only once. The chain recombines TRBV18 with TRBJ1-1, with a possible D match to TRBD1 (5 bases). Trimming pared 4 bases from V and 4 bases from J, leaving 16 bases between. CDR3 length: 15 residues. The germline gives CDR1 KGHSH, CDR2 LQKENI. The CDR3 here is CASSLGGYVATEAFF. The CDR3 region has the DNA TGTGCCAGCTCACTGGGGGGATATGTGGCCACTGAAGCTTTCTTT.

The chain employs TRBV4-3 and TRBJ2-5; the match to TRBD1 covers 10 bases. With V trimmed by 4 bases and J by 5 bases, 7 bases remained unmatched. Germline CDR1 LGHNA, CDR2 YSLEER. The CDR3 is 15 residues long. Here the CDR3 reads CASSLSDRGLETQYF. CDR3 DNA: TGCGCCAGCAGCCTTAGTGACAGGGGGCTGGAGACCCAGTACTTC.

In DNA, the CDR3 is TGCGCCAGCGTGCTTAGCGGGGGGGCCAATGAGCAGTTCTTC. Residues: CASVLSGGANEQFF. The chain links TRBV5-1 to TRBJ2-1, with 11 bases lining up with TRBD2. This CDR3 has 14 residues. V trimming: 7 bases; J trimming: 6 bases; junction bases outside the gene matches: 6. Germline V gene lookup returns CDR1 SGHRS and CDR2 YFSETQ.

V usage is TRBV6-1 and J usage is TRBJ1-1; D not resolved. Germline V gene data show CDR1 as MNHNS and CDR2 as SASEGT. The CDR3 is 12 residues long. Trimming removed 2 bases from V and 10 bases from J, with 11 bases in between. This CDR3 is CASSEYTRGAFF. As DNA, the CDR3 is TGTGCCAGCAGTGAATACACGCGAGGAGCTTTCTTT.

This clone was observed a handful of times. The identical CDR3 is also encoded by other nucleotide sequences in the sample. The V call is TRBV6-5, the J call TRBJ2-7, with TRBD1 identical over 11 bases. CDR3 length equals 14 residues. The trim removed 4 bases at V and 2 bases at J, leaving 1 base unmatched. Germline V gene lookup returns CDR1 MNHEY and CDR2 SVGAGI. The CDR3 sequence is CASSSGQGAYEQYF. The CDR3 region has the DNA TGTGCCAGCAGTTCGGGACAGGGGGCCTACGAGCAGTACTTC.

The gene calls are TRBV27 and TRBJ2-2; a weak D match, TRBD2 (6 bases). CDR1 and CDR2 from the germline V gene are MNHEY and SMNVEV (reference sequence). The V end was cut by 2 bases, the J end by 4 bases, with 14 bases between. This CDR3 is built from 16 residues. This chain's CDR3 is CASSLNLAGFTGELFF. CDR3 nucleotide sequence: TGTGCCAGCAGTTTAAATCTGGCGGGGTTCACCGGGGAGCTGTTTTTT.

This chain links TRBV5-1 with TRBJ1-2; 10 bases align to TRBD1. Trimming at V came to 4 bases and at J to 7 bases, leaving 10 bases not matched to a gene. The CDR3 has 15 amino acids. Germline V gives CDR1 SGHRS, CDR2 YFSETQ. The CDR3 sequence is CASSAYGTGVGGYTF. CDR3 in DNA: TGCGCCAGCAGCGCGTACGGGACAGGGGTAGGTGGCTACACCTTC.

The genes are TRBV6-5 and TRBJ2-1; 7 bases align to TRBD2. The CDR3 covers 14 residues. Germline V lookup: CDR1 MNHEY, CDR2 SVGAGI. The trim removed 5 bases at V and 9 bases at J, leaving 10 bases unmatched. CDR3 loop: CASSRTRNEGEQFF. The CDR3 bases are TGTGCCAGCAGTCGGACTAGAAATGAGGGTGAGCAGTTCTTC.

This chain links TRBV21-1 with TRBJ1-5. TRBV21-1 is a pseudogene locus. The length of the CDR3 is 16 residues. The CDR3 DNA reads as TGTGCCAGCAGCAAAGCTTCCTCTAATAGCAATCAGCCCCAGCATTTT. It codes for CASSKASSNSNQPQHF.

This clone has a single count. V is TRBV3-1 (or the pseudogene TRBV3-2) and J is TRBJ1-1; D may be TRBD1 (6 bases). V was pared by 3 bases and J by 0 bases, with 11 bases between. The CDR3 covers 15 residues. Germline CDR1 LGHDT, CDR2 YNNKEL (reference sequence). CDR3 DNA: TGTGCCAGCAGCCAGAGGGGGTCGATGAACACTGAAGCTTTCTTT. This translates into CASSQRGSMNTEAFF.

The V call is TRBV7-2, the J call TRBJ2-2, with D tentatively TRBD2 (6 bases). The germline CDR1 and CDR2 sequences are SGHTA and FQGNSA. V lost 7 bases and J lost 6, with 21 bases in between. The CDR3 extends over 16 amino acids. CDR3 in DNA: TGTGCCAGCAATCCCCTCGGGGGAGTGGCCCCCGGGGAGCTGTTTTTT. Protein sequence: CASNPLGGVAPGELFF.

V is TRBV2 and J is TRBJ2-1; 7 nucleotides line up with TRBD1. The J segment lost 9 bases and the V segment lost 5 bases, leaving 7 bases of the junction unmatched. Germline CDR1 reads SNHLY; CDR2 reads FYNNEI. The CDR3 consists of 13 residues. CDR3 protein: CASSRQGYGEQFF. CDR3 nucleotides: TGTGCCAGCAGTCGACAGGGATATGGTGAGCAGTTCTTC.

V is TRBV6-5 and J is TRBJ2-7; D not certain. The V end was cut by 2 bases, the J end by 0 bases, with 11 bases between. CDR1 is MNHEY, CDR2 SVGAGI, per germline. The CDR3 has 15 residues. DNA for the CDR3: TGTGCCAGCAGTTACGGTTCTACCCTCTCCTACGAGCAGTACTTC. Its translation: CASSYGSTLSYEQYF.

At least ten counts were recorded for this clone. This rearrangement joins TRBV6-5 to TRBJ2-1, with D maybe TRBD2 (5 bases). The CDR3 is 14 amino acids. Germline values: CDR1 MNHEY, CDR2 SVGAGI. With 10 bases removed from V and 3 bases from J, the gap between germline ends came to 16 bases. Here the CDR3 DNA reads TGTGCCACCCAACGGGGTGGGGTCTACAATGAGCAGTTCTTC. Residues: CATQRGGVYNEQFF.

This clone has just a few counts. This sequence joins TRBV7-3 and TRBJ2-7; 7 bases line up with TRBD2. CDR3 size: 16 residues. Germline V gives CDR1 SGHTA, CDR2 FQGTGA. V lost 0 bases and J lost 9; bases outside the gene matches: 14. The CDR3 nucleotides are TGTGCCAGCAGCTTAACACCTAGCGGTGACCTACGAGGGCAGTACTTC. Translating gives CASSLTPSGDLRGQYF. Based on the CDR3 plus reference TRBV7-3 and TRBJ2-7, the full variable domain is GAGVSQTPSNKVTEKGKYVELRCDPISGHTALYWYRQSLGQGPEFLIYFQGTGAADDSGLPNDRFFAVRPEGSVSTLKIQRTERGDSAVYLCASSLTPSGDLRGQYFGPGTRLTVT.

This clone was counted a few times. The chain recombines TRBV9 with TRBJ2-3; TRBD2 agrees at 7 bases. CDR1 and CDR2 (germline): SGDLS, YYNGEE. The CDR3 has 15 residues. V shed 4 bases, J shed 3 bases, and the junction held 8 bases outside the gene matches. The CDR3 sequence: CASSHTGGKTDTQYF. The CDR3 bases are TGTGCCAGCAGCCATACGGGGGGAAAAACAGATACGCAGTATTTT.

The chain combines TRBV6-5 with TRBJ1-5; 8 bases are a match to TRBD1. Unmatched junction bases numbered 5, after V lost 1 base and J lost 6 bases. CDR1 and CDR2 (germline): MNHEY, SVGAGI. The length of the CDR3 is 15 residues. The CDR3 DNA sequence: TGTGCCAGCAGTTACTACCAGGGGGCGGGTCAGCCCCAGCATTTT. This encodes CASSYYQGAGQPQHF.

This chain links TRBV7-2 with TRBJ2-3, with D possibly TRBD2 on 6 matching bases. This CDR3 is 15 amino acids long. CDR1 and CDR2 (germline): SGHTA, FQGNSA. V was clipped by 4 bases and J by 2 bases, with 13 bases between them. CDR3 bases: TGTGCCAGCAGCTATCCTAGCGTCATCACAGATACGCAGTATTTT. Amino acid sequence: CASSYPSVITDTQYF.

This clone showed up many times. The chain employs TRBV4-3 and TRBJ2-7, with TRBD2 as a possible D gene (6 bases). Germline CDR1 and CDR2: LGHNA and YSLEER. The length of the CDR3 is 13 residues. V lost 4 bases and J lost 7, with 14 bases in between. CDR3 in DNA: TGCGCCAGCAGCCCGAACCTTGGGGGGGAGCAGTACTTC. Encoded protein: CASSPNLGGEQYF.

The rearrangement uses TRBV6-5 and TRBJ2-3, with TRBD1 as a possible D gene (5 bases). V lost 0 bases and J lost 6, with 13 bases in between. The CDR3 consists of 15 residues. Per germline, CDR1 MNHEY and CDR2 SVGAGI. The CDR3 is CASSYSGGTGDTQYF. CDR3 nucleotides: TGTGCCAGCAGTTACTCGGGCGGTACAGGTGATACGCAGTATTTT.

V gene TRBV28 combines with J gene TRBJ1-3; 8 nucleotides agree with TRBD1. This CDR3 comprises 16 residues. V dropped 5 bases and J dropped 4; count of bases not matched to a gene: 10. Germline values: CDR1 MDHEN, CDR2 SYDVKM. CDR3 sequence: CASSPARTGRGNTIYF. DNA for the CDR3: TGTGCCAGCAGTCCCGCGAGGACAGGGCGCGGAAACACCATATATTTT.

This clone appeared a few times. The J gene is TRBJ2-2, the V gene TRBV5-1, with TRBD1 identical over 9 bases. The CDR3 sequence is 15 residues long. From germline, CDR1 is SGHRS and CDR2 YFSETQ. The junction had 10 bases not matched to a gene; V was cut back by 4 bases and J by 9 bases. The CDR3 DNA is TGCGCCAGCAGCGTCGACGGACAGGGGAACTGGGAGCTGTTTTTT. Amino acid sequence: CASSVDGQGNWELFF.

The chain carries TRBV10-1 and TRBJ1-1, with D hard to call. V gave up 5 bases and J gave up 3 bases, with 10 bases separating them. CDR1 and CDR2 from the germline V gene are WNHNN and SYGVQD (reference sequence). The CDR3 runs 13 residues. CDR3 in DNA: TGCGCCAGCAGTACCTCGGCGGACACTGAAGCTTTCTTT. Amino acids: CASSTSADTEAFF.